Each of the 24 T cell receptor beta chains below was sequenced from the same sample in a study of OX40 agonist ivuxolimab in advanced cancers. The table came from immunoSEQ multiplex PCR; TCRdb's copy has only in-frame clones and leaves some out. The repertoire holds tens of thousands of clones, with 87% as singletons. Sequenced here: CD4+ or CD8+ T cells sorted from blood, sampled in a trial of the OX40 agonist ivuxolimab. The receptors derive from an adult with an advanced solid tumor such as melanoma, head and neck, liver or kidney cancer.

The DNA for the CDR3 is TGTGCCAGCAGCCCTTTCGAAGGGGTCGAGCAGTACTTC. Its translation: CASSPFEGVEQYF. V is TRBV5-8 and J is TRBJ2-7, with TRBD1 as a possible D gene (5 bases). The CDR3 has 13 amino acids. The germline CDR1 and CDR2 sequences are SGHTS and YDEGEE. V was pared by 4 bases and J by 6 bases, with 14 bases between.

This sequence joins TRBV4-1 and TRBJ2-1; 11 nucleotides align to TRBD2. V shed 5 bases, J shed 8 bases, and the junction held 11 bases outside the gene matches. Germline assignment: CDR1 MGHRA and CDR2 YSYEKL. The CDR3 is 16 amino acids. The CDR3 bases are TGCGCCAGCAGCGAAATGGGGCTAGCGGGGGGAGATGAGCAGTTCTTC. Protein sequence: CASSEMGLAGGDEQFF.

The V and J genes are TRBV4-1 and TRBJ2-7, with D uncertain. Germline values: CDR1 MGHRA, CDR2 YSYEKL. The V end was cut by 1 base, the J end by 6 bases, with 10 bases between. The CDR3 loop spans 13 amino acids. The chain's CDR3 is CASSQVHASEQYF. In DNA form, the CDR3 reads TGCGCCAGCAGCCAAGTTCACGCGAGCGAGCAGTACTTC.

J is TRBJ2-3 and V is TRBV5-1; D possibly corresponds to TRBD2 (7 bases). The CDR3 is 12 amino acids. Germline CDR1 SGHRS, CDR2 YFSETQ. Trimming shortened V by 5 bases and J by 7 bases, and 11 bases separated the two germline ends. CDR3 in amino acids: CASSGGANTQYF. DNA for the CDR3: TGCGCCAGCAGTGGGGGGGCGAATACGCAGTATTTT.

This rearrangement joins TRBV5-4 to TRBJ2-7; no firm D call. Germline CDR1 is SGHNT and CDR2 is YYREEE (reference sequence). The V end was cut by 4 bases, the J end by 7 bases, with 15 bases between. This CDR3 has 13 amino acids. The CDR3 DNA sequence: TGTGCCAGCAGCCCCCGCTTGGACGAGGAGCAGTACTTC. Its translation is CASSPRLDEEQYF.

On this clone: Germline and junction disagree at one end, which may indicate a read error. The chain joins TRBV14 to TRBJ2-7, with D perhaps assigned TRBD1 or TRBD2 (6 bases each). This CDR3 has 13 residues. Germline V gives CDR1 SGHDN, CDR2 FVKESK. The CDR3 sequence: CASSQGGGGKGHF. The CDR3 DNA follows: TGTGCCAGCAGCCAAGGCGGAGGGGGGAAAGGGCACTTC.

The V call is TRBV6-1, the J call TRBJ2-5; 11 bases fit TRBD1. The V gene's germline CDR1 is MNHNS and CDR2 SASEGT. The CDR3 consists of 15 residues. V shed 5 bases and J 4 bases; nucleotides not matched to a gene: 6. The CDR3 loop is CASSTRTGGSETQYF. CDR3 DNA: TGTGCCAGCAGTACCCGGACAGGGGGCTCAGAGACCCAGTACTTC.

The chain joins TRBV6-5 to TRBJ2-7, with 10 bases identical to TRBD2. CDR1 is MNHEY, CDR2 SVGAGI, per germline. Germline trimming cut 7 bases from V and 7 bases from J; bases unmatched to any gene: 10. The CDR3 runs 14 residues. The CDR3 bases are TGTGCCAGCACCACAGCGGGGGGGCGAGGAGAGCAGTACTTC. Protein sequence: CASTTAGGRGEQYF.

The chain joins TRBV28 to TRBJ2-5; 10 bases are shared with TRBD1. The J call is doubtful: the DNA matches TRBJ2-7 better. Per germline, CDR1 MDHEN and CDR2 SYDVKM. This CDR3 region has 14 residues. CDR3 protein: CASQTGTGVYEQYF. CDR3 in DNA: TGTGCCAGCCAAACCGGGACAGGGGTCTACGAGCAGTACTTC.

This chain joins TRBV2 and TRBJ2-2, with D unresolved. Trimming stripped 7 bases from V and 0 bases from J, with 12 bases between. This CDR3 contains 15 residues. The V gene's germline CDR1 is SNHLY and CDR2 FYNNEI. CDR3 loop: CASKGITANTGELFF. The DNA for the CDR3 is TGTGCCAGCAAAGGTATAACAGCGAACACCGGGGAGCTGTTTTTT.

CDR3 amino acids: CASSPKPNLNQPQHF. Written as DNA, the CDR3 is TGTGCCAGCAGCCCGAAACCGAACTTAAATCAGCCCCAGCATTTT. The chain carries TRBV28 and TRBJ1-5; D is uncertain. The V end was cut by 6 bases, the J end by 4 bases, with 16 bases between. The CDR3 is 15 residues long. CDR1 is MDHEN and CDR2 is SYDVKM in the germline V gene.

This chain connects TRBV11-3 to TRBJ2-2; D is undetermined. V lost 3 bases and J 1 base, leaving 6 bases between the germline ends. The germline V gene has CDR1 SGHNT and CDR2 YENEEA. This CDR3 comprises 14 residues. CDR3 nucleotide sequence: TGTGCCAGCAGCTTGGCGGAGAACACCGGGGAGCTGTTTTTT. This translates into CASSLAENTGELFF.

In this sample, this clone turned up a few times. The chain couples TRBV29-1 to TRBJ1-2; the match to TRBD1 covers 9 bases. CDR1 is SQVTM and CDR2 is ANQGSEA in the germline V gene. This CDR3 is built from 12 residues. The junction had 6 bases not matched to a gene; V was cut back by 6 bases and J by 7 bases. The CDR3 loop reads CSVEGTGLGYTF. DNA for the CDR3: TGCAGCGTCGAGGGGACAGGGCTTGGCTACACCTTC. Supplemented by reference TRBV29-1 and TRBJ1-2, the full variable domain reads SAVISQKPSRDICQRGTSLTIQCQVDSQVTMMFWYRQQPGQSLTLIATANQGSEATYESGFVIDKFPISRPNLTFSTLTVSNMSPEDSSIYLCSVEGTGLGYTFGSGTRLTVV.

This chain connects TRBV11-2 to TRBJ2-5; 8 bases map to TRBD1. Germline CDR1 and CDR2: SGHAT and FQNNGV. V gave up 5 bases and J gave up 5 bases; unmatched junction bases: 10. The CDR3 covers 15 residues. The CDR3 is CASSPRTGRTETQYF. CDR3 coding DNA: TGTGCCAGCAGCCCAAGGACAGGGCGTACCGAGACCCAGTACTTC. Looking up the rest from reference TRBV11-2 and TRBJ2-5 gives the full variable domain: EAGVAQSPRYKIIEKRQSVAFWCNPISGHATLYWYQQILGQGPKLLIQFQNNGVVDDSQLPKDRFSAERLKGVDSTLKIQPAKLEDSAVYLCASSPRTGRTETQYFGPGTRLLVL.

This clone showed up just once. The CDR3 coding sequence is TGTGCCAGCAGTGACGGCGGGGCGGTGGGAGAGACCCAGTACTTC. Amino acid sequence: CASSDGGAVGETQYF. The chain uses TRBV6-1 and TRBJ2-5; D possibly corresponds to TRBD2 (6 bases). CDR1 MNHNS and CDR2 SASEGT come from the germline V gene. This CDR3 region has 15 residues. V was trimmed by 3 bases and J by 4 bases, leaving 15 bases between them.

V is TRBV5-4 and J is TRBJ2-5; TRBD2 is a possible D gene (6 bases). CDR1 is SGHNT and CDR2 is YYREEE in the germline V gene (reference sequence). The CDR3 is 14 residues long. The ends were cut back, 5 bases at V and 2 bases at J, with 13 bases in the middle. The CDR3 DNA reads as TGTGCCAGCAGTTCCGGGACTCCACAAGAGACCCAGTACTTC. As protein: CASSSGTPQETQYF. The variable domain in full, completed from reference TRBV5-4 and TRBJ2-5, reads ETGVTQSPTHLIKTRGQQVTLRCSSQSGHNTVSWYQQALGQGPQFIFQYYREEENGRGNFPPRFSGLQFPNYSSELNVNALELDDSALYLCASSSGTPQETQYFGPGTRLLVL.

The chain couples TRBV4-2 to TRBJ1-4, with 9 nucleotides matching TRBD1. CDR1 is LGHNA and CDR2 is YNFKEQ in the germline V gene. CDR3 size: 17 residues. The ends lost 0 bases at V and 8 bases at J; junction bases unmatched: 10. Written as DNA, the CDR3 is TGTGCCAGCAGCCAAGAGAAAGGGAGACAGGGGGAGGAAAAACTGTTTTTT. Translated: CASSQEKGRQGEEKLFF.

The CDR3, as DNA: TGTGCCACCGACGAGTACAATGAGCAGTTCTTC. It specifies CATDEYNEQFF. This chain uses TRBV5-4 with TRBJ2-1; D unresolved. Germline CDR1 reads SGHNT; CDR2 reads YYREEE (reference sequence). Trimming shortened V by 9 bases and J by 4 bases, and 8 bases separated the two germline ends. The CDR3 covers 11 residues.

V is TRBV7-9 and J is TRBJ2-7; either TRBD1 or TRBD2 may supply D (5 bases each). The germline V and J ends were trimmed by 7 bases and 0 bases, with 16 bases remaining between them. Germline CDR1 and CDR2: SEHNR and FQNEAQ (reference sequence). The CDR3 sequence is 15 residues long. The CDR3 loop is CASTPPGALSYEQYF. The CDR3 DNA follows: TGTGCCAGCACCCCCCCCGGGGCCCTCTCCTACGAGCAGTACTTC.

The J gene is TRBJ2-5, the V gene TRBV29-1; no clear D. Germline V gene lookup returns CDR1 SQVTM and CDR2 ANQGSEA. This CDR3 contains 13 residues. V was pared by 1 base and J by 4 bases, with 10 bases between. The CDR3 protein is CSVEAVEGETQYF. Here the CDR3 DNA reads TGCAGCGTTGAAGCGGTAGAAGGAGAGACCCAGTACTTC.

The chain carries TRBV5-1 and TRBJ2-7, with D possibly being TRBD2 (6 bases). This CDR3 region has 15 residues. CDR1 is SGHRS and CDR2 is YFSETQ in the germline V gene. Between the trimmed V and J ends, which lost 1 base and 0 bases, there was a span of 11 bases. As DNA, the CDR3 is TGCGCCAGCAGCTTGCGCGGGATCAGCTCCTACGAGCAGTACTTC. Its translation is CASSLRGISSYEQYF. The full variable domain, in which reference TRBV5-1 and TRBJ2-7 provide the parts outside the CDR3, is KAGVTQTPRYLIKTRGQQVTLSCSPISGHRSVSWYQQTPGQGLQFLFEYFSETQRNKGNFPGRFSGRQFSNSRSEMNVSTLELGDSALYLCASSLRGISSYEQYFGPGTRLTVT.

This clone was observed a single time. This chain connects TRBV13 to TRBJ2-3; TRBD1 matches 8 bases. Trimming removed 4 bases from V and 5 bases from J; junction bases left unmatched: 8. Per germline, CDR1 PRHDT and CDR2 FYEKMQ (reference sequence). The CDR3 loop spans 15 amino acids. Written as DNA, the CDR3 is TGTGCCAGCAGCTATAGGACAGGGTTAGAAGATACGCAGTATTTT. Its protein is CASSYRTGLEDTQYF.

CDR3 sequence reads: CASSGGPTYNEQFF. For the CDR3, the DNA is TGTGCCAGCAGCGGGGGGCCGACTTACAATGAGCAGTTCTTC. V usage is TRBV7-9 and J usage is TRBJ2-1; D is tentatively TRBD1 or TRBD2 (6 bases each). Germline CDR1 and CDR2: SEHNR and FQNEAQ (reference sequence). V was clipped by 5 bases and J by 4 bases, with 12 bases between them. This CDR3 has 14 residues.

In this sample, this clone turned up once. The CDR3 here is CASSIEGIGQPQHF. The CDR3 DNA reads as TGTGCCAGTAGTATAGAAGGGATAGGTCAGCCCCAGCATTTT. The chain recombines TRBV19 with TRBJ1-5; no reliable D call. The CDR3 extends over 14 amino acids. The germline CDR1 and CDR2 sequences are LNHDA and SQIVND (reference sequence). The V end lost 0 bases, the J end lost 6 bases, and 9 bases lay between the germline ends.